Given below is one TCR beta chain in context. This entry is derived from a study of blood T cell repertoires in COVID-19. Study details: Samples came from the United States, Italy and Spain, spanning acute and convalescent COVID-19. PBMCs, B-cell-depleted T cells, or T cells were the source of the cDNA or gDNA that made up the material.

The germline gives CDR1 MDHEN, CDR2 SYDVKM. The CDR3 has 12 residues. Trimming left V 6 bases short and J 1 base short, with 7 bases between. As handled by the study authors: Cell counts per sample came from amplifying reference gene primers. Data came from immunoSEQ multiplex PCR; TCRdb stores just in-frame clones and leaves some out. V, J and clone size were drawn from that table, and D and trimming were deduced from the DNA. This sample has 120,000 or so clones, with 88% found just once. The sequence was collected from a man aged 45 to 65 with acute or convalescent COVID-19. Sequencing was carried out using peripheral blood. V usage is TRBV28 and J usage is TRBJ2-7; D is possibly TRBD2 (6 bases). CDR3 nucleotide sequence: TGTGCCAGCAGACTAGCTTCCTACGAGCAGTACTTC. Its protein is CASRLASYEQYF. Drawing the rest from reference TRBV28 and TRBJ2-7, the complete variable domain is DVKVTQSSRYLVKRTGEKVFLECVQDMDHENMFWYRQDPGLGLRLIYFSYDVKMKEKGDIPEGYSVSREKKERFSLILESASTNQTSMYLCASRLASYEQYFGPGTRLTVT.